This T cell receptor (beta chain) was observed in a study of cytomegalovirus exposure and HLA in healthy donors. Regarding the study as a whole: In an earlier analysis, productive rearrangement rates for most beta V segments clustered near 87% or 30%. The likely origin of a cluster of highly shared sequence variants was a sequencing artifact.

Per germline, CDR1 LGHNA and CDR2 YSLEER. The CDR3 is made up of 15 amino acids. V lost 1 base, J lost 12 bases, and 18 bases lay in between. The study ran its PCR with 60 Vbeta and 13 Jbeta primers. TCRdb keeps only in-frame clones here, not all; method: immunoSEQ multiplex PCR. The sample has over 100,000 clones, roughly 80% seen once. This clone has only one observation. Its antigen remains unidentified. Material for sequencing was PBMCs. The chain recombines TRBV4-3 with TRBJ1-4; D might be TRBD1 (6 bases). This TCR was sampled from a woman between 50 and 59 years old in good health and CMV-seropositive. CDR3 protein: CASSQAQGHNGELFF. The CDR3 DNA is TGCGCCAGCAGCCAAGCTCAGGGGCATAATGGGGAACTGTTTTTT.